This T cell receptor (beta chain) stems from a study of OX40 agonist ivuxolimab in advanced cancers. Study overall: Patients achieving partial responses numbered three: one hepatocellular carcinoma case and two cutaneous melanoma cases.

Libraries were prepared by immunoSEQ multiplex PCR; TCRdb keeps only in-frame clonotypes and omits some of them. Of 80,000 to 100,000 clones in the sample, 94% were seen once. The germline CDR1 and CDR2 sequences are LNHDA and SQIVND (reference sequence). The germline V and J ends were trimmed by 7 bases and 4 bases, with 7 bases remaining between them. This CDR3 contains 11 residues. Patients were excluded for autoimmune disease history or systemic immunosuppression. Samples were taken at baseline and on day 1 of cycles 4 and 7. The sequence was collected from an adult with an advanced solid tumor such as melanoma, head and neck, liver or kidney cancer. The sequences come from CD4+ or CD8+ T cells sorted from blood, collected in a trial of the OX40 agonist ivuxolimab. The chain couples TRBV19 to TRBJ1-1; D call uncertain. CDR3 loop: CASNGGTEAFF. The DNA of the CDR3 is TGTGCCAGTAATGGTGGCACTGAAGCTTTCTTT.